This is a list of T cell receptor beta chains from one sample in a study of radiation and T cells in renal cell carcinoma. Sequencing was performed with immunoSEQ multiplex PCR; in TCRdb, only in-frame clones are kept and a portion is missing. The table includes around 94,000 clones, about 85% detected once. Sequenced material: blood, taken from a patient whose treatment included radiotherapy and nephrectomy. Receptor source: a man aged 45 to 65 with renal cell carcinoma. CDR3s include the opening cysteine and the closing phenylalanine or tryptophan. The order of the fields is J gene, D gene, V gene, clone size, CDR3 DNA, CDR3 protein. The D gene is left open where the match is weak. Clone sizes are given selectively: once, few, many, or a class where the clone is expanded.

J gene: TRBJ2-3
D gene: TRBD2
V gene: TRBV19
clone size: .
CDR3 DNA: TGTGCCAGTAGTATAGACGGGGGGGGCGGCACAGATACGCAGTATTTT
CDR3 protein: CASSIDGGGGTDTQYF

J gene: TRBJ1-2
D gene: .
V gene: TRBV9
clone size: .
CDR3 DNA: TGTGCCAGCAGCCCCGGGGTCGGCTACACCTTC
CDR3 protein: CASSPGVGYTF

J gene: TRBJ1-6
D gene: .
V gene: TRBV9
clone size: .
CDR3 DNA: TGTGCCAGCAGCGTAGGCAGCTCCTATAATTCACCCCTCCACTTT
CDR3 protein: CASSVGSSYNSPLHF

J gene: TRBJ1-5
D gene: .
V gene: TRBV29-1
clone size: .
CDR3 DNA: TGCAGCGTTCGACACGGGGGCAATCAGCCCCAGCATTTT
CDR3 protein: CSVRHGGNQPQHF

J gene: TRBJ1-6
D gene: .
V gene: TRBV28
clone size: .
CDR3 DNA: TGTGCCAGCAGGCGCGAGTCGTATTCACCCCTCCACTTT
CDR3 protein: CASRRESYSPLHF

J gene: TRBJ1-5
D gene: TRBD1
V gene: TRBV19
clone size: few
CDR3 DNA: TGTGCCAGTAGTACGTTCCTGGACAGGGAGTATACTCAGCCCCAGCATTTT
CDR3 protein: CASSTFLDREYTQPQHF

J gene: TRBJ1-2
D gene: .
V gene: TRBV10-2
clone size: .
CDR3 DNA: TGCGCCAGCAGTGAGTCGCGGGGAGTTAACTATGGCTACACCTTC
CDR3 protein: CASSESRGVNYGYTF

J gene: TRBJ2-7
D gene: .
V gene: TRBV5-3
clone size: .
CDR3 DNA: TGTGCCAGAAGCTTGGTACAGGAACGCCGATACGAGCAGTACTTC
CDR3 protein: CARSLVQERRYEQYF

J gene: TRBJ1-2
D gene: TRBD1
V gene: TRBV7-3
clone size: .
CDR3 DNA: TGTGCCAGCAGCTTATCCCGGGACAGGGGGCTTGGCTACACCTTC
CDR3 protein: CASSLSRDRGLGYTF

J gene: TRBJ1-2
D gene: TRBD1
V gene: TRBV6-5
clone size: .
CDR3 DNA: TGTGCCAGCAGTCTGACGACAGGGCCTAGTTATGGCTACACCTTC
CDR3 protein: CASSLTTGPSYGYTF

J gene: TRBJ2-1
D gene: .
V gene: TRBV5-4
clone size: once
CDR3 DNA: TGTGCCAGCAGCGCCGACATGGGAATGATCTTC
CDR3 protein: CASSADMGMIF

J gene: TRBJ2-7
D gene: TRBD2
V gene: TRBV10-1
clone size: .
CDR3 DNA: TGCGCCAGCAGTGAGGGAAGTAGCGGGGTGGCCTACGAGCAGTACTTC
CDR3 protein: CASSEGSSGVAYEQYF

J gene: TRBJ1-2
D gene: .
V gene: TRBV29-1
clone size: .
CDR3 DNA: TGCAGCGTTGTCTATAGCGATGGCTACACCTTC
CDR3 protein: CSVVYSDGYTF

J gene: TRBJ2-1
D gene: TRBD2
V gene: TRBV30
clone size: .
CDR3 DNA: TGTGCCTGGAGTGGGTTGGGTGTGGGAGGGCCGGGCTCCTACAATGAGCAGTTCTTC
CDR3 protein: CAWSGLGVGGPGSYNEQFF

J gene: TRBJ2-2
D gene: TRBD1
V gene: TRBV11-3
clone size: few
CDR3 DNA: TGTGCCAGCAGTGAACAGGGGGCCGGGGAGCTGTTTTTT
CDR3 protein: CASSEQGAGELFF

J gene: TRBJ2-7
D gene: TRBD1
V gene: TRBV11-2
clone size: once
CDR3 DNA: TGTGCCAGCAGCCTCGACAGGGGGGGGTCCGAGCAGTACTTC
CDR3 protein: CASSLDRGGSEQYF

J gene: TRBJ2-2
D gene: TRBD2
V gene: TRBV5-1
clone size: .
CDR3 DNA: TGCGCCAGCAGCATCCGGACTAGCGGGAGGTTGGTCTCCGCCGGGGAGCTGTTTTTT
CDR3 protein: CASSIRTSGRLVSAGELFF

J gene: TRBJ2-1
D gene: .
V gene: TRBV13
clone size: .
CDR3 DNA: TGTGCCAGCAGCTTGGCTATTGGGGGGGCTGAGCAGTTCTTC
CDR3 protein: CASSLAIGGAEQFF

J gene: TRBJ1-1
D gene: .
V gene: TRBV6-1
clone size: .
CDR3 DNA: TGTGCCAGCAGTCCAGCTTGGAGGAGGGACACTGAAGCTTTCTTT
CDR3 protein: CASSPAWRRDTEAFF

J gene: TRBJ1-5
D gene: TRBD1
V gene: TRBV7-2
clone size: few
CDR3 DNA: TGTGCCAGCAGCTTTCTGTCAGGGGGCCGCCAGCCCCAGCATTTT
CDR3 protein: CASSFLSGGRQPQHF

J gene: TRBJ2-7
D gene: .
V gene: TRBV6-5
clone size: .
CDR3 DNA: TGTGCCAGCAGCCCTTCCTCGGGGGCGGACGAGCAGTACTTC
CDR3 protein: CASSPSSGADEQYF

J gene: TRBJ1-2
D gene: .
V gene: TRBV28
clone size: .
CDR3 DNA: TGTGCCAGCAGTCAACCCCTGGGTTCGAGTAACTATGGCTACACCTTC
CDR3 protein: CASSQPLGSSNYGYTF

J gene: TRBJ2-1
D gene: .
V gene: TRBV5-4
clone size: .
CDR3 DNA: TGTGCCAGCAGCCGGCGAGGGGCACGCTCCTACAATGAGCAGTTCTTC
CDR3 protein: CASSRRGARSYNEQFF

J gene: TRBJ1-1
D gene: .
V gene: TRBV11-2
clone size: many
CDR3 DNA: TGTGCCAGCAGCAACATTCGGGGGAGCACTGAAGCTTTCTTT
CDR3 protein: CASSNIRGSTEAFF

J gene: TRBJ1-2
D gene: .
V gene: TRBV7-2
clone size: .
CDR3 DNA: TGTGCCAGCAGCCTCCTTGGGGGGCAGTATGGCTACACCTTC
CDR3 protein: CASSLLGGQYGYTF

J gene: TRBJ2-7
D gene: .
V gene: TRBV9
clone size: .
CDR3 DNA: TGTGCCAGCAGCGCGGTAGGGGGGTCCTACGAGCAGTACTTC
CDR3 protein: CASSAVGGSYEQYF

J gene: TRBJ1-4
D gene: .
V gene: TRBV6-1
clone size: .
CDR3 DNA: TGTGCCAGCAGGAGACGCACTAATGAAAAACTGTTTTTT
CDR3 protein: CASRRRTNEKLFF

J gene: TRBJ1-5
D gene: .
V gene: TRBV2
clone size: .
CDR3 DNA: TGTGCCAGCGACGGGGACGGTCAGCCCCAGCATTTT
CDR3 protein: CASDGDGQPQHF

J gene: TRBJ2-5
D gene: TRBD1
V gene: TRBV5-1
clone size: .
CDR3 DNA: TGCGCCAGCAGCTTGGTCGGACAGGGGGCCGAGACCCAGTACTTC
CDR3 protein: CASSLVGQGAETQYF

J gene: TRBJ2-7
D gene: .
V gene: TRBV28
clone size: .
CDR3 DNA: TGTGCCAGCAGTTTATCCAGGTTACTCTCCTACGAGCAGTACTTC
CDR3 protein: CASSLSRLLSYEQYF

J gene: TRBJ1-2
D gene: .
V gene: TRBV2
clone size: .
CDR3 DNA: TGTGCCAGCCAGAGGAGGGGGAGTGGCTACACCTTC
CDR3 protein: CASQRRGSGYTF

J gene: TRBJ2-2
D gene: TRBD2
V gene: TRBV19
clone size: .
CDR3 DNA: TGTGCCAGTAGTTGGACTAGCGGGGGAAACACCGGGGAGCTGTTTTTT
CDR3 protein: CASSWTSGGNTGELFF

J gene: TRBJ1-2
D gene: TRBD1
V gene: TRBV4-1
clone size: .
CDR3 DNA: TGCGCCAGCAGCCTCCGGGACAGGGACTATGGCTACACCTTC
CDR3 protein: CASSLRDRDYGYTF

J gene: TRBJ2-7
D gene: .
V gene: TRBV6-1
clone size: .
CDR3 DNA: TGTGCCAGCAGTGAAAGGTGGGAGAGCGTCGTGCAGTACTTC
CDR3 protein: CASSERWESVVQYF

J gene: TRBJ1-4
D gene: .
V gene: TRBV10-3
clone size: .
CDR3 DNA: TGTGCCATCAGTGCGGGCCAGGGCGAAAAACTGTTTTTT
CDR3 protein: CAISAGQGEKLFF

J gene: TRBJ1-1
D gene: TRBD1
V gene: TRBV5-1
clone size: .
CDR3 DNA: TGCGCCAGCAGCGAGGGACAGGTGAACACTGAAGCTTTCTTT
CDR3 protein: CASSEGQVNTEAFF

J gene: TRBJ1-2
D gene: .
V gene: TRBV4-2
clone size: .
CDR3 DNA: TGTGCCAGCAGCCGGGAAAGAGCCCAATCCCTCTATGGCTACACCTTC
CDR3 protein: CASSRERAQSLYGYTF

J gene: TRBJ2-1
D gene: .
V gene: TRBV18
clone size: .
CDR3 DNA: TGTGCCAGCTCACAAAGTCCGACAAGCGAATACAATGAGCAGTTCTTC
CDR3 protein: CASSQSPTSEYNEQFF

J gene: TRBJ2-7
D gene: TRBD1
V gene: TRBV5-1
clone size: .
CDR3 DNA: TGCGCCAGCAGCTTGGGGGGACAGAGCTCCTACGAGCAGTACTTC
CDR3 protein: CASSLGGQSSYEQYF